Each of the 13 T cell receptor beta chains below was sequenced from the same sample in a study of blood T cell repertoires in COVID-19. Libraries were prepared by immunoSEQ multiplex PCR; TCRdb keeps only in-frame clonotypes and omits some of them. Of about 220,000 clones detected, approximately 77% appear once; the ten largest clones hold 3% to 4.5%. Material for sequencing was peripheral blood. The receptors come from a woman over 75 with acute or convalescent COVID-19.

The chain is built from TRBV2 and TRBJ1-1; D might be TRBD1 (6 bases). Trimming cost V 1 base and J 7 bases, with 13 bases left between them. The CDR3 sequence is 14 residues long. Germline V gene sequence: CDR1 SNHLY, CDR2 FYNNEI. CDR3 residues: CASSEERTVSEAFF. The CDR3 coding sequence is TGTGCCAGCAGTGAAGAACGGACAGTGAGTGAAGCTTTCTTT.

V gene TRBV28 combines with J gene TRBJ1-5, with D unresolved. Trimming shortened V by 8 bases and J by 1 base, and 18 bases separated the two germline ends. The CDR3 extends over 16 amino acids. Germline V lookup: CDR1 MDHEN, CDR2 SYDVKM. CDR3 amino acids: CASSTWSLASNQPQHF. CDR3 nucleotide sequence: TGTGCCAGCTCTACTTGGAGTTTAGCAAGCAATCAGCCCCAGCATTTT.

This chain connects TRBV14 to TRBJ1-1, with 9 bases aligning to TRBD1. CDR3 size: 16 residues. Germline assignment: CDR1 SGHDN and CDR2 FVKESK. The junction had 8 bases not matched to a gene; V was cut back by 1 base and J by 5 bases. In nucleotides, the CDR3 is TGTGCCAGCAGCCAAGGTTTGGACAGGGGTAAGACTGAAGCTTTCTTT. Protein sequence: CASSQGLDRGKTEAFF.

V is TRBV7-2 and J is TRBJ2-1; no firm D call. V lost 2 bases and J lost 8, with 7 bases in between. The CDR3 length is 12 residues. Per the germline V gene, CDR1 is SGHTA and CDR2 is FQGNSA. The CDR3 spells CASSLPGYEQFF. CDR3 in DNA: TGTGCCAGCAGCTTACCCGGGTATGAGCAGTTCTTC.

The V and J genes are TRBV5-5 and TRBJ1-6, with TRBD1 matching 9 bases. The V gene's germline CDR1 is SGHKS and CDR2 YYEKEE (reference sequence). Losses at the gene ends were 2 bases for V and 7 bases for J; bases not matched to a gene: 10. The CDR3 loop spans 17 amino acids. The CDR3 region has the DNA TGTGCCAGCAGCTTACCTAAAGGACAGGGGTGGAATTCACCCCTCCACTTT. Encoded protein: CASSLPKGQGWNSPLHF.

CDR3 amino acids: CASSLGRPTYEQYF. CDR3 in DNA: TGCGCCAGCAGCTTGGGCAGGCCCACCTACGAGCAGTACTTC. The chain carries TRBV5-1 and TRBJ2-7; D gene ambiguous. The CDR3 has 14 amino acids. The ends were cut back, 0 bases at V and 2 bases at J, with 9 bases in the middle. Germline V gives CDR1 SGHRS, CDR2 YFSETQ. Filled out from reference TRBV5-1 and TRBJ2-7, the complete variable domain reads KAGVTQTPRYLIKTRGQQVTLSCSPISGHRSVSWYQQTPGQGLQFLFEYFSETQRNKGNFPGRFSGRQFSNSRSEMNVSTLELGDSALYLCASSLGRPTYEQYFGPGTRLTVT.

This clone appeared once. J is TRBJ2-7 and V is TRBV10-1, with 11 bases identical to TRBD1. V dropped 2 bases and J dropped 7; count of bases not matched to a gene: 16. In germline, CDR1 is WNHNN, CDR2 SYGVQD (reference sequence). The CDR3 is 18 residues long. The CDR3 nucleotides are TGCGCCAGCAGTGAGGGACAGGGGGCGATCCTTAAATCCGGGGAGCAGTACTTC. Protein product: CASSEGQGAILKSGEQYF.

The chain combines TRBV7-8 with TRBJ2-2; D unresolved. V gave up 2 bases and J gave up 7 bases, with 20 bases separating them. CDR1 and CDR2 from the germline V gene are SGHVS and FQNEAQ. This CDR3 spans 17 amino acids. The CDR3 is CASSLMVPSGSSGELFF. CDR3 coding DNA: TGTGCCAGCAGCTTAATGGTCCCTTCCGGGTCGAGCGGGGAGCTGTTTTTT.

This chain links TRBV28 with TRBJ1-5; 7 bases match TRBD1. The J segment lost 5 bases and the V segment lost 5 bases, leaving 6 bases of the junction unmatched. The CDR3 totals 14 residues. The germline V gene encodes CDR1 MDHEN and CDR2 SYDVKM. CDR3 nucleotides: TGTGCCAGCAGTGCTGGGACAGTCGATCAGCCCCAGCATTTT. Translated, it gives CASSAGTVDQPQHF.

This clone was counted between two and nine times. The V gene is TRBV5-4, the J gene TRBJ1-1; no clear D. Germline V gene sequence: CDR1 SGHNT, CDR2 YYREEE (reference sequence). Trimming removed 2 bases from V and 0 bases from J, with 8 bases in between. The length of the CDR3 is 14 residues. The CDR3 bases are TGTGCCAGCAGCTTTGAGTTACTGAACACTGAAGCTTTCTTT. Translated: CASSFELLNTEAFF. Together with reference TRBV5-4 and TRBJ1-1, the CDR3 gives the full variable domain: ETGVTQSPTHLIKTRGQQVTLRCSSQSGHNTVSWYQQALGQGPQFIFQYYREEENGRGNFPPRFSGLQFPNYSSELNVNALELDDSALYLCASSFELLNTEAFFGQGTRLTVV.

This clone was recorded a few times. This chain uses TRBV4-2 with TRBJ1-3; 8 nucleotides match TRBD1. CDR1 is LGHNA, CDR2 YNFKEQ, per germline. This CDR3 has 18 amino acids. Trimming cost V 5 bases and J 2 bases; bases outside gene matches: 14. As DNA, the CDR3 is TGTGCCAGCAGCGAAGCATGGCAGGGGGCGCTTCCTGGAAACACCATATATTTT. This sequence encodes CASSEAWQGALPGNTIYF.

The chain has TRBV7-9 and TRBJ2-5; 9 bases fit TRBD2. The CDR3 totals 14 residues. Trimming cost V 5 bases and J 7 bases; bases outside gene matches: 8. Looked up from germline, CDR1 is SEHNR and CDR2 is FQNEAQ (reference sequence). CDR3 protein: CASSAQRGVRTQYF. DNA of the CDR3: TGTGCCAGCAGCGCCCAGCGGGGGGTCCGGACCCAGTACTTC.

The genes are TRBV19 and TRBJ2-2; 10 positions agree with TRBD2. CDR3 length: 15 residues. V was pared by 1 base and J by 6 bases, with 2 bases of the junction left unmatched. CDR1 and CDR2 from the germline V gene are LNHDA and SQIVND (reference sequence). The CDR3 region is CASSIGLAGAGELFF. CDR3 coding DNA: TGTGCCAGTAGTATAGGGCTAGCGGGGGCCGGGGAGCTGTTTTTT.